This TCR beta chain was documented in a study of blood T cell repertoires in COVID-19. Across the whole study: Acute-phase and convalescent COVID-19 samples originated in the United States, Italy and Spain. Sources were T cells, B-cell-depleted T cells, or PBMCs; the material itself was cDNA or gDNA.

This CDR3 region has 14 residues. V was pared by 6 bases and J by 5 bases, with 8 bases of the junction left unmatched. From germline, CDR1 is SGHNT and CDR2 YYREEE (reference sequence). Authors' data handling: Estimation of nucleated cell counts relied on the amplification of reference gene primers. The repertoire was sequenced with immunoSEQ multiplex PCR; TCRdb's copy has only in-frame clones and lacks some. V and J calls and clone size follow that table, whereas D and trimming were derived from the DNA. The sample shows 150,000 to 200,000 clones, approximately 83% of them seen only once. This receptor was identified in a man aged 50-60 years with active or convalescent COVID-19. The chain is built from TRBV5-4 and TRBJ2-5; the match to TRBD2 covers 9 bases. The sample taken for sequencing was peripheral blood. DNA of the CDR3: TGTGCCAGCACCTGGCGGGGGGGGGCGGAGACCCAGTACTTC. Protein product: CASTWRGGAETQYF.